These 18 T cell receptor beta chains came from one sample sequenced in a study of T cells in narcolepsy. Only in-frame clones appear in the TCRdb table, and some are missing; sequencing was by immunoSEQ multiplex PCR. The sample consists of about 10,000 clones, around 75% of them appearing once. Material: CD45RA- memory CD8+ T cells from PBMCs. Every receptor here comes from a human donor with narcolepsy.

The J gene is TRBJ1-1, the V gene TRBV28, with D perhaps matching TRBD1 (6 bases). The CDR3 has 15 residues. Germline lookup yields CDR1 MDHEN and CDR2 SYDVKM. V dropped 4 bases and J dropped 4 bases, with 16 bases sitting between them. The CDR3 reads CASSSPVGGGTEAFF. DNA for the CDR3: TGTGCCAGCAGTTCCCCCGTGGGGGGCGGCACTGAAGCTTTCTTT.

In its sample, this clone was seen a few times. This CDR3 reads CASSKDRSNQPQHF. For the CDR3, the DNA is TGTGCCAGCAGTAAAGACAGGAGCAATCAGCCCCAGCATTTT. The chain is built from TRBV6-6 and TRBJ1-5, with D tentatively TRBD1 (6 bases). Trimming took off 5 bases at V and 1 base at J, with 9 bases between the two ends. CDR1 MNHNY and CDR2 SVGAGI come from the germline V gene (reference sequence). The CDR3 has 14 amino acids.

The chain has TRBV29-1 and TRBJ1-2; TRBD1 agrees at 8 bases. There are 13 residues in the CDR3. Germline CDR1 SQVTM, CDR2 ANQGSEA. Unmatched junction bases numbered 6, after V lost 5 bases and J lost 4 bases. Here the CDR3 DNA reads TGCAGCGTTACAGGGGGTGATGGCTATGGCTACACCTTC. It codes for CSVTGGDGYGYTF.

V and J are TRBV6-6 and TRBJ1-6, with D possibly TRBD1 on 6 matching bases. V was clipped by 9 bases and J by 8 bases, with 17 bases between them. The CDR3 totals 14 residues. From germline, CDR1 is MNHNY and CDR2 SVGAGI (reference sequence). CDR3 DNA: TGTGCCAGTACTCGAGTACAGGGTGATTCACCCCTCCACTTT. It specifies CASTRVQGDSPLHF.

This clone was seen only a few times. The chain recombines TRBV4-3 with TRBJ2-1; 13 nucleotides align to TRBD2. Germline values: CDR1 LGHNA, CDR2 YSLEER. V dropped 4 bases and J dropped 8; count of bases not matched to a gene: 8. The CDR3 spans 16 residues. The CDR3 DNA reads as TGCGCCAGCAGCCCCTGGACTAGCGGGAGCCGCCATGAGCAGTTCTTC. Its protein is CASSPWTSGSRHEQFF.

The CDR3 bases are TGCGCCAGCAGCCAGGATAGCGGGGGAAGCTACAATGAGCAGTTCTTC. Its protein product is CASSQDSGGSYNEQFF. This chain links TRBV4-3 with TRBJ2-1; 9 bases are a match to TRBD2. J lost 3 bases, V lost 3 bases, and 6 bases had no gene match. The CDR3 loop spans 16 amino acids. The V gene's germline CDR1 is LGHNA and CDR2 YSLEER.

The CDR3 reads CASSVGGRDRETQYF. The CDR3 bases are TGTGCCAGCAGCGTAGGCGGGAGGGACAGGGAGACCCAGTACTTC. The V and J genes are TRBV9 and TRBJ2-5; maybe TRBD2 (9 bases). V lost 0 bases and J 5 bases, leaving 14 bases between the germline ends. The CDR3 length is 15 residues. Per the germline V gene, CDR1 is SGDLS and CDR2 is YYNGEE.

In its sample, this clone was seen a few times. CDR3 DNA: TGTGCCAGCAGCACGGACAGGTTGAGCACCGGGGAGCTGTTTTTT. Protein: CASSTDRLSTGELFF. The chain uses TRBV5-6 and TRBJ2-2; 7 positions agree with TRBD1. CDR3 length: 15 amino acids. The junction had 7 bases not matched to a gene; V was cut back by 4 bases and J by 4 bases. Per germline, CDR1 SGHDT and CDR2 YYEEEE.

This chain uses TRBV11-3 with TRBJ2-1; 10 positions match TRBD2. Germline CDR1 and CDR2: SGHNT and YENEEA. The CDR3 sequence is 15 residues long. J was trimmed by 7 bases and V by 6 bases; bases with no gene match: 9. The CDR3 loop reads CASRSKRGGQNEQFF. The CDR3 DNA reads TGTGCCAGCAGGTCGAAGCGGGGGGGCCAGAATGAGCAGTTCTTC. Together with reference TRBV11-3 and TRBJ2-1, the CDR3 gives the full variable domain: EAGVVQSPRYKIIEKKQPVAFWCNPISGHNTLYWYLQNLGQGPELLIRYENEEAVDDSQLPKDRFSAERLKGVDSTLKIQPAELGDSAVYLCASRSKRGGQNEQFFGPGTRLTVL.

The chain's CDR3 is CASSQDSGRVPDTQYF. Here the CDR3 DNA reads TGTGCCAGCAGCCAAGATAGCGGGAGAGTCCCAGATACGCAGTATTTT. The chain uses TRBV4-2 and TRBJ2-3; 9 bases fit TRBD2. Germline values: CDR1 LGHNA, CDR2 YNFKEQ. This CDR3 contains 16 residues. V lost 0 bases and J lost 4; bases outside the gene matches: 5.

The gene calls are TRBV10-3 and TRBJ2-3, with 12 bases identical to TRBD2. Per the germline V gene, CDR1 is ENHRY and CDR2 is SYGVKD. The V and J ends lost 4 bases and 3 bases, in that order; junction bases with no gene match: 17. The CDR3 is made up of 20 amino acids. CDR3 in amino acids: CAISGPTGTSGLGGTDTQYF. The CDR3 coding sequence is TGTGCCATCAGTGGCCCTACCGGGACTAGCGGGTTGGGGGGTACAGATACGCAGTATTTT.

The chain uses TRBV28 and TRBJ1-2, with 7 bases matching TRBD1. The CDR3 has 14 amino acids. The V gene's germline CDR1 is MDHEN and CDR2 SYDVKM. Unmatched junction bases numbered 10, after V lost 4 bases and J lost 8 bases. This chain's CDR3 is CASSSPDRVFGYTF. The CDR3 DNA sequence: TGTGCCAGCAGTTCCCCAGACAGGGTATTCGGCTACACCTTC.

The chain recombines TRBV2 with TRBJ2-5; perhaps TRBD1 as D (6 bases). The CDR3 runs 16 residues. Trimming cost V 2 bases and J 2 bases, with 15 bases left between them. Germline lookup yields CDR1 SNHLY and CDR2 FYNNEI. The CDR3 loop reads CASSERLTGPQETQYF. The DNA for the CDR3 is TGTGCCAGCAGTGAAAGATTAACAGGGCCACAAGAGACCCAGTACTTC.

This chain uses TRBV6-5 with TRBJ2-1, with 7 bases aligning to TRBD2. J gave up 9 bases and V 7 bases, and 12 bases lay outside the gene matches. CDR3 length equals 14 residues. Germline CDR1 and CDR2: MNHEY and SVGAGI. The CDR3 spells CASTVSTWEGEQFF. The DNA of the CDR3 is TGTGCCAGCACTGTGAGTACGTGGGAGGGTGAGCAGTTCTTC.

The count of this clone is one. The V and J genes are TRBV14 and TRBJ1-5; D possibly corresponds to TRBD1 (6 bases). CDR3 length: 19 residues. Germline lookup yields CDR1 SGHDN and CDR2 FVKESK. The V end lost 0 bases, the J end lost 0 bases, and 18 bases lay between the germline ends. The CDR3 DNA reads as TGTGCCAGCAGCCAAGATACACCTAGGACAGACTATAGCAATCAGCCCCAGCATTTT. As protein: CASSQDTPRTDYSNQPQHF.

Details on this clone: The identical CDR3 is also encoded by other nucleotide sequences in the sample. This rearrangement joins TRBV4-2 to TRBJ2-1; no firm D call. The germline CDR1 and CDR2 sequences are LGHNA and YNFKEQ. This CDR3 is built from 13 residues. The ends were cut back, 1 base at V and 3 bases at J, with 4 bases in the middle. The CDR3 loop reads CASSQAIYNEQFF. CDR3 nucleotide sequence: TGTGCCAGCAGCCAAGCCATCTACAATGAGCAGTTCTTC.

The rearrangement joins TRBV28 to TRBJ2-7; TRBD2 agrees at 9 bases. Germline lookup yields CDR1 MDHEN and CDR2 SYDVKM. Trimming cost V 5 bases and J 6 bases; bases outside gene matches: 23. The CDR3 has 19 amino acids. This CDR3 is CASSPLDITGTSPSSEQYF. Here the CDR3 DNA reads TGTGCCAGCAGTCCTTTAGACATAACCGGGACTAGCCCTTCTTCCGAGCAGTACTTC.

The chain uses TRBV5-5 and TRBJ2-7, with D perhaps matching TRBD2 (5 bases). The V end was cut by 4 bases, the J end by 0 bases, with 14 bases between. The CDR3 loop spans 15 amino acids. Germline assignment: CDR1 SGHKS and CDR2 YYEKEE (reference sequence). This CDR3 is CASSPPGRASYEQYF. The CDR3 nucleotides are TGTGCCAGCAGCCCCCCCGGGCGGGCCTCCTACGAGCAGTACTTC.